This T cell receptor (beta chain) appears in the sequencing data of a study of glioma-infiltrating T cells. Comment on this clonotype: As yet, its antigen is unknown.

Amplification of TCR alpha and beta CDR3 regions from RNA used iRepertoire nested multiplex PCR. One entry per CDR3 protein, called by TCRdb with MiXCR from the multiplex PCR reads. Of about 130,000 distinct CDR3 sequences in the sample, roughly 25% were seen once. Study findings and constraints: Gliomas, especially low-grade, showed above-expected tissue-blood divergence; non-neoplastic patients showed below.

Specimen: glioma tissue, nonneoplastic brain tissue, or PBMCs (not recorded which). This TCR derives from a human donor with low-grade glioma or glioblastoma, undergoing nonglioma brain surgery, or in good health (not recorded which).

The DNA for the CDR3 is TGTGCCAGCAGCTCACGGGACTCGCCGGGAGGCGAGCAGTACTTC. This codes for CASSSRDSPGGEQYF. This sequence joins TRBV7-8 and TRBJ2-7; TRBD2 matches at 7 bases. J gave up 6 bases and V 4 bases, and 12 bases lay outside the gene matches. In germline, CDR1 is SGHVS, CDR2 FQNEAQ. The CDR3 is 15 residues long. Drawing the rest from reference TRBV7-8 and TRBJ2-7, the complete variable domain is GAGVSQSPRYKVAKRGQDVALRCDPISGHVSLFWYQQALGQGPEFLTYFQNEAQLDKSGLPSDRFFAERPEGSVSTLKIQRTQQEDSAVYLCASSSRDSPGGEQYFGPGTRLTVT.